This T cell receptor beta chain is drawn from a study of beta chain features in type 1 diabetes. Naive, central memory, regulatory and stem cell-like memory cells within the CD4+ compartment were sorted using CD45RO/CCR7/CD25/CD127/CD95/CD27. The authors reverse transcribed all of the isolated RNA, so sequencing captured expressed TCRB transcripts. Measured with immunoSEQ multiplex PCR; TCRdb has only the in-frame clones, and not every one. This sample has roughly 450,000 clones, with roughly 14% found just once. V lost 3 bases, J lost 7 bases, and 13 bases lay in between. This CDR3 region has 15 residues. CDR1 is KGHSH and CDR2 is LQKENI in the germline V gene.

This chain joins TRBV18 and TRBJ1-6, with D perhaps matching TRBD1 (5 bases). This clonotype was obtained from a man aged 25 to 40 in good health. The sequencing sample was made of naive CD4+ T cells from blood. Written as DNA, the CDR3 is TGTGCCAGCTCACCTGGGACCAGGGTCAATTCACCCCTCCACTTT. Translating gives CASSPGTRVNSPLHF.